This T cell receptor (beta chain) was identified during a study of blood T cell repertoires in COVID-19. CDR1 and CDR2 (germline): MNHEY, SVGEGT. The CDR3 extends over 11 amino acids. Deletions cut 5 bases from V and 10 bases from J, with 11 bases between. The table came from immunoSEQ multiplex PCR; TCRdb's copy has only in-frame clones and leaves some out. This table holds 120,000 to 150,000 clones, roughly 88% found once. The sequencing sample was made of peripheral blood. This chain connects TRBV6-2 or TRBV6-3 to TRBJ1-1; D perhaps matches TRBD1 (6 bases). The receptor's source is an older woman with acute or convalescent COVID-19. CDR3 loop: CASSITGRAFF. For the CDR3, the DNA is TGTGCCAGCAGTATTACAGGGCGAGCTTTCTTT.